These 15 T cell receptor beta chains share one sample of origin, sequenced in a study of T cell clones after liver transplantation. Only in-frame clones appear in the TCRdb table, and some are missing; sequencing was by immunoSEQ multiplex PCR. This repertoire shows roughly 80,000 clones, around four fifths found once; its top ten account for around 0.45%. Source: CD4+ T cells from blood, taken roughly 3.5 years after liver transplant. The receptors here all came from a human patient who received a liver transplant. Some T cells may be transferred from the graft donor.

This chain's CDR3 is CASSFTLAANEQFF. In nucleotides, the CDR3 is TGTGCCAGCAGCTTTACATTAGCGGCTAATGAGCAGTTCTTC. The V gene is TRBV7-2, the J gene TRBJ2-1, with a weak D call TRBD2 (6 bases). Germline V CDR1 and CDR2: SGHTA, FQGNSA. The germline V and J ends were trimmed by 3 bases and 7 bases, with 13 bases remaining between them. The CDR3 has 14 amino acids.

The chain joins TRBV29-1 to TRBJ2-5, with D hard to call. V shed 5 bases and J shed 5 bases, with 18 bases lying between them. There are 14 residues in the CDR3. Germline values: CDR1 SQVTM, CDR2 ANQGSEA. CDR3 in amino acids: CSVPPPRSPETQYF. The CDR3 nucleotides read TGCAGCGTTCCCCCCCCCAGGAGTCCGGAGACCCAGTACTTC.

The gene calls are TRBV18 and TRBJ2-1, with 9 positions matching TRBD2. Germline loops: CDR1 KGHSH, CDR2 LQKENI. This CDR3 has 15 residues. Trimming at V came to 9 bases and at J to 6 bases, leaving 12 bases not matched to a gene. As DNA, the CDR3 is TGTGCCAGTTCCATAGCGGGAGACTCTGGCAATGAGCAGTTCTTC. It specifies CASSIAGDSGNEQFF.

The chain combines TRBV5-1 with TRBJ1-1; a weak D match, TRBD1 (5 bases). The CDR3 is 14 residues long. Germline CDR1 reads SGHRS; CDR2 reads YFSETQ. Trimming pared 0 bases from V and 5 bases from J, leaving 11 bases between. The CDR3 DNA reads TGCGCCAGCAGCTTGGCAGGGTACGGGACTGAAGCTTTCTTT. It translates to CASSLAGYGTEAFF. Full variable domain (remainder filled in from reference TRBV5-1 and TRBJ1-1): KAGVTQTPRYLIKTRGQQVTLSCSPISGHRSVSWYQQTPGQGLQFLFEYFSETQRNKGNFPGRFSGRQFSNSRSEMNVSTLELGDSALYLCASSLAGYGTEAFFGQGTRLTVV.

The rearrangement uses TRBV5-4 and TRBJ2-3; maybe TRBD2 (5 bases). V lost 4 bases, J lost 0 bases, and 15 bases lay in between. CDR3 size: 16 residues. The V gene's germline CDR1 is SGHNT and CDR2 YYREEE (reference sequence). The CDR3 reads CASSPMGVTSTDTQYF. CDR3 nucleotides: TGTGCCAGCAGCCCAATGGGAGTTACTAGCACAGATACGCAGTATTTT.

A few counts support this clone. This rearrangement joins TRBV10-3 to TRBJ2-1; a weak D match, TRBD2 (6 bases). V was cut by 7 bases and J by 7 bases, with 11 bases left in between. This CDR3 spans 12 amino acids. The V gene's germline CDR1 is ENHRY and CDR2 SYGVKD. The CDR3 DNA sequence: TGTGCCATCATGGCCGCGGGGAATGAGCAGTTCTTC. Its protein product is CAIMAAGNEQFF.

V is TRBV2 and J is TRBJ1-1; D gene unclear. CDR3 size: 14 residues. The V and J ends lost 0 bases and 5 bases respectively, with 10 bases between them. Per germline, CDR1 SNHLY and CDR2 FYNNEI. In nucleotides, the CDR3 is TGTGCCAGCAGTGAAGCGAACGGAGGGACTGAAGCTTTCTTT. Its protein product is CASSEANGGTEAFF.

V usage is TRBV28 and J usage is TRBJ1-5; D ambiguous. Germline CDR1 is MDHEN and CDR2 is SYDVKM. Trimming shortened V by 5 bases and J by 4 bases, and 15 bases separated the two germline ends. This CDR3 is built from 15 residues. CDR3 sequence reads: CASSLNGRLNQPQHF. CDR3 DNA: TGTGCCAGCAGTCTCAATGGGCGGCTGAATCAGCCCCAGCATTTT.

V and J are TRBV1 and TRBJ2-2; the D call of TRBD2 is as the table states it, not checked on the DNA. TRBV1 is noted as a pseudogene. This CDR3 contains 17 residues. As DNA, the CDR3 is TGCACCAGCAGCCAAGGAGAGCGGGAGTCGGACACCGGGGAGCTGTTTTTT. Amino acids: CTSSQGERESDTGELFF.

The gene calls are TRBV7-9 and TRBJ2-7, with a tentative D call TRBD1 (5 bases). The CDR3 spans 14 residues. Per the germline V gene, CDR1 is SEHNR and CDR2 is FQNEAQ (reference sequence). V was pared by 2 bases and J by 0 bases, with 8 bases between. CDR3 nucleotide sequence: TGTGCCAGCAGCTTACAGGGCGTCTCCTACGAGCAGTACTTC. It yields the protein CASSLQGVSYEQYF. Using reference TRBV7-9 and TRBJ2-7 for the parts outside the CDR3, the full variable domain is DTGVSQNPRHKITKRGQNVTFRCDPISEHNRLYWYRQTLGQGPEFLTYFQNEAQLEKSRLLSDRFSAERPKGSFSTLEIQRTEQGDSAMYLCASSLQGVSYEQYFGPGTRLTVT.

The V and J genes are TRBV11-3 and TRBJ1-1; 8 bases line up with TRBD1. The CDR3 contains 15 residues. The germline gives CDR1 SGHNT, CDR2 YENEEA. With V trimmed by 5 bases and J by 1 base, 6 bases remained unmatched. CDR3 amino acids: CASSTQGQGNTEAFF. The DNA for the CDR3 is TGTGCCAGCAGCACGCAAGGACAGGGGAACACTGAAGCTTTCTTT.

The rearrangement joins TRBV5-5 to TRBJ2-5; 7 bases agree with TRBD2. V trimming: 4 bases; J trimming: 2 bases; junction bases outside the gene matches: 5. CDR1 is SGHKS and CDR2 is YYEKEE in the germline V gene (reference sequence). The CDR3 length is 14 residues. The CDR3 loop is CASSRGAGQETQYF. DNA of the CDR3: TGTGCCAGCAGCCGCGGAGCGGGACAAGAGACCCAGTACTTC.

This clone was counted a single time. V is TRBV9 and J is TRBJ1-2, with D unclear. Germline lookup yields CDR1 SGDLS and CDR2 YYNGEE. The CDR3 is 15 amino acids. Trimming left V 3 bases short and J 4 bases short, with 16 bases between. The CDR3, as DNA: TGTGCCAGCAGCGAGAAGCCGGGGAGGGCCTATGGCTACACCTTC. As protein: CASSEKPGRAYGYTF.

The chain has TRBV9 and TRBJ2-5; D gene uncertain. The CDR3 runs 14 residues. Germline V gene data show CDR1 as SGDLS and CDR2 as YYNGEE. Trimming removed 4 bases at V and 5 bases at J, with 15 bases between. CDR3 in DNA: TGTGCCAGCAGCCCTCGCCCCGTTGGGGAGACCCAGTACTTC. Its translation is CASSPRPVGETQYF.

To note about this clone: Relative to the germline gene, one junction end is altered; a read error may explain this. V and J are TRBV7-7 and TRBJ2-5; either TRBD1 or TRBD2 may fit D (6 bases each). CDR3 length equals 16 residues. Germline V lookup: CDR1 SSHAT, CDR2 FNYEAQ (reference sequence). This chain's CDR3 is CASSFNALRGEETQYF. The CDR3 nucleotides read TGTGCTAGCAGCTTTAATGCGTTGAGGGGGGAAGAGACCCAGTACTTC. Supplemented by reference TRBV7-7 and TRBJ2-5, the full variable domain reads GAGVSQSPRYKVTKRGQDVTLRCDPISSHATLYWYQQALGQGPEFLTYFNYEAQPDKSGLPSDRFSAERPEGSISTLTIQRTEQRDSAMYRCASSFNALRGEETQYFGPGTRLLVL.